These 16 T cell receptor beta chains came from one sample sequenced in a study of beta chain features in type 1 diabetes. Since all of the isolated RNA was reverse transcribed, expressed TCRB transcripts were what got sequenced. Method: immunoSEQ multiplex PCR; TCRdb's copy keeps in-frame clones and lacks some. The data contain over 600,000 clones, 12% of them singletons. Broader study findings: In all four CD4+ subsets, TCRB CDR3 length was significantly, moderately reduced in type 1 diabetes.

For these TCRs, the target antigens are not known. What was sequenced was naive CD4+ T cells from blood. Every receptor here comes from a man aged 25 to 40 with type 1 diabetes.

This chain uses TRBV5-4 with TRBJ1-6; tentative D call: TRBD1 (6 bases). This CDR3 has 15 amino acids. Trimming shortened V by 4 bases and J by 5 bases, and 13 bases separated the two germline ends. Germline lookup yields CDR1 SGHNT and CDR2 YYREEE (reference sequence). The CDR3 protein is CASSGQHPDNSPLHF. The CDR3 DNA reads TGTGCCAGCAGCGGACAGCATCCCGATAATTCACCCCTCCACTTT.

This clone was observed a few times. The chain carries TRBV28 and TRBJ2-7; D not certain. Trimming took 2 bases from V and 9 from J, leaving 11 bases between them. There are 12 residues in the CDR3. The germline V gene has CDR1 MDHEN and CDR2 SYDVKM. The CDR3 bases are TGTGCCAGCAGTTTAATCGCCGTCGGGCAGTACTTC. As protein: CASSLIAVGQYF.

This clone has more than one count but fewer than ten. The chain employs TRBV9 and TRBJ1-6, with D maybe TRBD1 (6 bases). This CDR3 spans 17 amino acids. V was shortened by 4 bases and J by 0 bases, with 14 bases between the two germline ends. Germline-derived CDR1 and CDR2 are SGDLS and YYNGEE. The CDR3 loop reads CASSSDSSSSYNSPLHF. The CDR3 nucleotides are TGTGCCAGCAGCTCGGACAGTAGCAGCTCCTATAATTCACCCCTCCACTTT.

This clone appeared a few times. The chain's CDR3 is CASSSRGTLYEQYF. DNA of the CDR3: TGTGCCAGCAGTTCCCGGGGGACCCTCTACGAGCAGTACTTC. The rearrangement links TRBV27 to TRBJ2-7, with D possibly TRBD2 on 6 matching bases. Germline V gene data show CDR1 as MNHEY and CDR2 as SMNVEV (reference sequence). The CDR3 runs to 14 residues. Trimming shortened V by 4 bases and J by 3 bases, and 13 bases separated the two germline ends.

The chain combines TRBV6-6 with TRBJ2-5; D unresolved. Germline V lookup: CDR1 MNHNY, CDR2 SVGAGI (reference sequence). The germline V and J ends were trimmed by 4 bases and 9 bases, with 18 bases remaining between them. The CDR3 runs to 14 residues. The CDR3 sequence is CASSSVGAERPQYF. The CDR3 nucleotides read TGTGCCAGCAGTTCGGTGGGTGCGGAGAGACCCCAGTACTTC.

The chain recombines TRBV27 with TRBJ1-5; 8 bases line up with TRBD1. Germline V gives CDR1 MNHEY, CDR2 SMNVEV (reference sequence). Trimming removed 4 bases from V and 6 bases from J; junction bases left unmatched: 5. The CDR3 loop spans 14 amino acids. CDR3 nucleotide sequence: TGTGCCAGCAGTTCTGGACAGGGCGGTCAGCCCCAGCATTTT. Translated, it gives CASSSGQGGQPQHF.

This clone was detected only a few times. The chain joins TRBV5-4 to TRBJ2-3; D tentatively reads TRBD1 or TRBD2 (5 bases each). Germline lookup yields CDR1 SGHNT and CDR2 YYREEE (reference sequence). The CDR3 sequence is 15 residues long. The ends were cut back, 4 bases at V and 5 bases at J, with 17 bases in the middle. CDR3 coding DNA: TGTGCCAGCAGCCTCGGGACCCAAGCACGAGATACGCAGTATTTT. Protein sequence: CASSLGTQARDTQYF. Based on the CDR3 plus reference TRBV5-4 and TRBJ2-3, the full variable domain is ETGVTQSPTHLIKTRGQQVTLRCSSQSGHNTVSWYQQALGQGPQFIFQYYREEENGRGNFPPRFSGLQFPNYSSELNVNALELDDSALYLCASSLGTQARDTQYFGPGTRLTVL.

In its sample, this clone was seen a few times. The genes are TRBV9 and TRBJ1-2, with D possibly TRBD1 on 6 matching bases. The CDR3 extends over 15 amino acids. V gave up 3 bases and J gave up 1 base, with 13 bases separating them. CDR1 and CDR2 (germline): SGDLS, YYNGEE. CDR3 DNA sequence: TGTGCCAGCAGCGCCAATGGACAGATTAACTATGGCTACACCTTC. It specifies CASSANGQINYGYTF.

This sequence joins TRBV5-4 and TRBJ2-7; D unresolved. This CDR3 is 13 amino acids long. The germline CDR1 and CDR2 sequences are SGHNT and YYREEE (reference sequence). With 2 bases removed from V and 3 bases from J, the gap between germline ends came to 9 bases. CDR3 residues: CASSLGIFYEQYF. For the CDR3, the DNA is TGTGCCAGCAGCTTAGGAATTTTCTACGAGCAGTACTTC.

This clone was counted between two and nine times. The chain carries TRBV29-1 and TRBJ2-5; 8 bases agree with TRBD1. The CDR3 is 14 amino acids. Looked up from germline, CDR1 is SQVTM and CDR2 is ANQGSEA. Trimming took 6 bases from V and 5 from J; bases not matched to a gene: 11. DNA for the CDR3: TGCAGCGTAGGCCGGGACAGGTGGAGGGAGACCCAGTACTTC. Amino acids: CSVGRDRWRETQYF.

There are a few counts of this clone. V usage is TRBV7-9 and J usage is TRBJ1-1; D may be TRBD1 (5 bases). V shed 4 bases and J shed 5 bases, with 17 bases lying between them. The CDR3 covers 15 residues. In germline, CDR1 is SEHNR, CDR2 FQNEAQ (reference sequence). The CDR3 here is CASSSAPSGVTEAFF. The CDR3 DNA is TGTGCCAGCAGCTCTGCGCCATCGGGGGTGACTGAAGCTTTCTTT.

This clone has a handful of counts. The rearrangement links TRBV15 to TRBJ2-3; 10 bases fit TRBD2. CDR1 is LNHNV, CDR2 YYDKDF, per germline (reference sequence). The CDR3 covers 17 residues. V shed 0 bases, J shed 4 bases, and the junction held 7 bases outside the gene matches. CDR3 residues: CATSRDELAGRSDTQYF. In nucleotides, the CDR3 is TGTGCCACCAGCAGAGATGAACTAGCGGGGAGGTCAGATACGCAGTATTTT.

This clone was picked up a small number of times. The genes are TRBV19 and TRBJ2-1; D might be TRBD1 or TRBD2, each matching 5 bases. V was cut by 5 bases and J by 4 bases, with 12 bases left in between. This CDR3 has 14 residues. Germline lookup yields CDR1 LNHDA and CDR2 SQIVND (reference sequence). This CDR3 is CASSLLGEYNEQFF. CDR3 nucleotide sequence: TGTGCCAGTAGTTTACTAGGGGAGTACAATGAGCAGTTCTTC.

The chain uses TRBV28 and TRBJ1-2; TRBD1 is a possible D gene (6 bases). Germline V CDR1 and CDR2: MDHEN, SYDVKM. Between the trimmed V and J ends, which lost 7 bases and 3 bases, there was a span of 18 bases. CDR3 length equals 15 residues. The CDR3 bases are TGTGCCAGCAAGACTGGGGCAGGGGAGTACTATGGCTACACCTTC. Its protein is CASKTGAGEYYGYTF.

This chain connects TRBV2 to TRBJ1-6; 8 positions agree with TRBD1. Per germline, CDR1 SNHLY and CDR2 FYNNEI. V lost 2 bases to trimming and J lost 4 bases; unmatched junction nucleotides: 4. This CDR3 has 16 residues. The CDR3 sequence is CASSERQGTYNSPLHF. DNA for the CDR3: TGTGCCAGCAGTGAAAGACAGGGGACTTATAATTCACCCCTCCACTTT.

The chain carries TRBV5-1 and TRBJ2-1, with 8 nucleotides matching TRBD2. Trimming removed 2 bases from V and 4 bases from J; junction bases left unmatched: 5. The germline V gene encodes CDR1 SGHRS and CDR2 YFSETQ. This CDR3 contains 15 residues. The CDR3 loop reads CASSFSGGDYNEQFF. CDR3 nucleotide sequence: TGCGCCAGCAGCTTCAGCGGGGGCGATTACAATGAGCAGTTCTTC.